The entry below describes one T cell receptor beta chain. Its antigen is undetermined. Trimming removed 7 bases at V and 2 bases at J, with 15 bases between. Germline CDR1 and CDR2: LNHDA and SQIVND (reference sequence). The CDR3 is made up of 16 amino acids. The sample originates from a study of cytomegalovirus exposure and HLA in healthy donors. About the study: Findings of an earlier analysis included over 95 million unique TCR beta sequences from 180 million or so T cells. Early released data had about 85 million unique TCRs, all coming from HLA-typed donors.

Study results and caveats: Productive status was seen about 90% or about 30% of the time for most TCR beta V segments in an earlier analysis.

Use of 60 Vbeta and 13 Jbeta primers characterized the PCR. Clones were read by immunoSEQ multiplex PCR, and TCRdb kept only the in-frame ones, dropping some. The table shows about 160,000 clones, with over 80% occurring only once. The sequence derives from a boy aged 2 to 10 in good health and CMV-seronegative. This chain connects TRBV19 to TRBJ1-6; D perhaps matches TRBD1 (5 bases). Sequenced material: PBMCs. The DNA for the CDR3 is TGTGCCAGTACCCCTCAGGGTAACACCTATAATTCACCCCTCCACTTT. Protein product: CASTPQGNTYNSPLHF. Variable domain in full (rest from reference TRBV19 and TRBJ1-6): DGGITQSPKYLFRKEGQNVTLSCEQNLNHDAMYWYRQDPGQGLRLIYYSQIVNDFQKGDIAEGYSVSREKKESFPLTVTSAQKNPTAFYLCASTPQGNTYNSPLHFGNGTRLTVT.